This T cell receptor beta chain originates from a study of blood T cell repertoires in COVID-19. The CDR3 contains 13 residues. V lost 6 bases, J lost 8 bases, and 14 bases lay in between. Germline V lookup: CDR1 MNHEY, CDR2 SMNVEV (reference sequence). Clones were read by immunoSEQ multiplex PCR, and TCRdb kept only the in-frame ones, dropping some. The profile shows under 300,000 clones, around 90% of them singletons. This sequence was found in a woman in her forties who had recovered from COVID-19. The sample comprised peripheral blood. The gene calls are TRBV27 and TRBJ2-1; perhaps TRBD2 as D (5 bases). CDR3 sequence: CASSLLGEHEQFF. The DNA of the CDR3 is TGTGCCAGCAGCTTGCTCGGGGAACATGAGCAGTTCTTC.